Sequencing of this T cell receptor (beta chain) was carried out in a study of CD8+ T cells in alopecia areata. Whole-study context: Among treated patients, oral tofacitinib was administered at 5 to 10 mg twice daily.

This clone was detected once. Treatment: oral pan-JAK inhibitor, 5-10 mg twice daily. Samples from alopecia areata patients were lesional scalp punch biopsies and peripheral blood. Extracted from the samples, RNA was reverse transcribed into cDNA to serve as the sequencing template. The table came from immunoSEQ multiplex PCR; TCRdb's copy has only in-frame clones and leaves some out. Among 200,000 to 250,000 clones listed, approximately 57% were seen once. V dropped 5 bases and J dropped 11 bases, with 17 bases sitting between them. CDR3 length: 14 amino acids. Germline loops: CDR1 SGHRS, CDR2 YFSETQ.

The chain recombines TRBV5-1 with TRBJ1-6; D gene uncertain. The origin of this receptor is a human donor with alopecia areata. This specimen was CD4+ T cells sorted from blood, taken at week 4, from a patient treated with tofacitinib. In DNA form, the CDR3 reads TGCGCCAGCAGAATATCCCCCCTCACGGCACCCCTCCACTTT. It codes for CASRISPLTAPLHF.